This T cell receptor beta chain was sequenced for a study of T-cell memory formation after mild COVID-19. Study-wide results and limits: Confirmation was lacking for SARS-CoV-2 specificity of second-wave clones that peaked on day 37.

As regards this clonotype: The antigen is unknown.

The CDR3 has 15 residues. With V trimmed by 7 bases and J by 4 bases, 8 bases remained unmatched. Germline CDR1 reads MNHEY; CDR2 reads SVGAGI. TCRdb ran MiXCR on the 5' RACE reads and lists one entry per CDR3 protein. The data contain 540,000 or so distinct CDR3 sequences, 20% of them singletons. Material: PBMCs or a T cell subset sorted from them (not recorded which). The rearrangement links TRBV6-5 to TRBJ2-7; the match to TRBD2 covers 12 bases. This clonotype was sampled from an adult woman who had mild COVID-19 (a few samples of this study predate the infection). Cell type and time point are not known. The chain's CDR3 is CASTETSGSRYEQYF. The DNA of the CDR3 is TGTGCCAGCACCGAGACTAGCGGGAGTAGATACGAGCAGTACTTC.